This T cell receptor beta chain was identified during a study of OX40 agonist ivuxolimab in advanced cancers. Repertoires were generated with immunoSEQ multiplex PCR, while TCRdb's copy carries only in-frame clones and drops some. The sample yields some 47,000 clones, about four fifths seen once. Per the germline V gene, CDR1 is SGHNT and CDR2 is YYREEE (reference sequence). This CDR3 spans 13 amino acids. The germline V and J ends were trimmed by 4 bases and 10 bases, with 15 bases remaining between them. The sample consisted of CD4+ or CD8+ T cells sorted from blood, taken in a trial of the OX40 agonist ivuxolimab. The J gene is TRBJ2-1, the V gene TRBV5-4; D might be TRBD2 (5 bases). The TCR originated in an adult with an advanced solid tumor such as melanoma, head and neck, liver or kidney cancer. Here the CDR3 reads CASSLPSSNEQFF. CDR3 coding DNA: TGTGCCAGCAGCCTTCCTTCTAGCAACGAGCAGTTCTTC.